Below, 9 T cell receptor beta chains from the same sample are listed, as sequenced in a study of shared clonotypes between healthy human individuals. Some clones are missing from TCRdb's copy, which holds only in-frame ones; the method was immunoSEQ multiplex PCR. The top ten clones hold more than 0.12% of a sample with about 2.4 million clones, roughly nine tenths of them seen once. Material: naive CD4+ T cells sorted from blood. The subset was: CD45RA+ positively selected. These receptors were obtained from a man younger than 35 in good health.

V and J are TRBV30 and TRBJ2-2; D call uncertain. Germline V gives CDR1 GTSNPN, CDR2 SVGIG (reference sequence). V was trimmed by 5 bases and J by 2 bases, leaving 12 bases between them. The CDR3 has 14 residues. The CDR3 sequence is CAWSLDPNTGELFF. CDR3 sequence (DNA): TGTGCCTGGTCACTGGACCCAAACACCGGGGAGCTGTTTTTT.

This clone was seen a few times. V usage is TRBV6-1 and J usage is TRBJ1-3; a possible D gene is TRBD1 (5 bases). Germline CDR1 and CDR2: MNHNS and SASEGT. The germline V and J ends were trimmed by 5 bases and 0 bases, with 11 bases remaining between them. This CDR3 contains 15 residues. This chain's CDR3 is CASSRTGDSGNTIYF. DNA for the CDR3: TGTGCCAGCAGTAGAACGGGGGACTCTGGAAACACCATATATTTT.

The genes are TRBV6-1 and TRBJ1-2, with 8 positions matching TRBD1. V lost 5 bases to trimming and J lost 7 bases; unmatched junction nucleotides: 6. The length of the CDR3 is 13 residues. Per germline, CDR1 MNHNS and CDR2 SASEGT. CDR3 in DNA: TGTGCCAGCAGTTCGACAGGGGCGGGTGGCTACACCTTC. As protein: CASSSTGAGGYTF.

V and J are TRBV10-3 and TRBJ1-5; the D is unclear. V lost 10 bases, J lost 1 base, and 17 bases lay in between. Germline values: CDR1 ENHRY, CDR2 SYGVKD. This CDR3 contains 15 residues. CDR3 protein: CATHPEAGSNQPQHF. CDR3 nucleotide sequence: TGTGCCACCCATCCTGAGGCTGGAAGCAATCAGCCCCAGCATTTT.

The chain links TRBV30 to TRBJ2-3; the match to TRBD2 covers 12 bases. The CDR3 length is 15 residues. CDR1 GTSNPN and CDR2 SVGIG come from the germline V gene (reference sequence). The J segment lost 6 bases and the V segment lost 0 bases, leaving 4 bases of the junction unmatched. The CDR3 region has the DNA TGTGCCTGGAGTGTACTAGCGGGAGGCGTGGATACGCAGTATTTT. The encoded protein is CAWSVLAGGVDTQYF. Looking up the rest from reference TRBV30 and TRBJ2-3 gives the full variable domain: SQTIHQWPATLVQPVGSPLSLECTVEGTSNPNLYWYRQAAGRGLQLLFYSVGIGQISSEVPQNLSASRPQDRQFILSSKKLLLSDSGFYLCAWSVLAGGVDTQYFGPGTRLTVL.

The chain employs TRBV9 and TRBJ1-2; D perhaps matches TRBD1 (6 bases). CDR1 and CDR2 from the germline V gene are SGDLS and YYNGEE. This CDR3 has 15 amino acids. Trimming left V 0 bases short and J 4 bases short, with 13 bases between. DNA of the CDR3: TGTGCCAGCAGCGTAGGTCAGGGGATTAGCTATGGCTACACCTTC. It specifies CASSVGQGISYGYTF.

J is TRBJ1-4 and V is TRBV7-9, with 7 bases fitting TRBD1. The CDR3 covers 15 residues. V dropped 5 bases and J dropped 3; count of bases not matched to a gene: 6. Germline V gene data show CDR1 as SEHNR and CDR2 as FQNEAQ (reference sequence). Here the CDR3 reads CASSRPGQSNEKLFF. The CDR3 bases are TGTGCCAGCAGCCGTCCGGGACAGTCTAATGAAAAACTGTTTTTT.

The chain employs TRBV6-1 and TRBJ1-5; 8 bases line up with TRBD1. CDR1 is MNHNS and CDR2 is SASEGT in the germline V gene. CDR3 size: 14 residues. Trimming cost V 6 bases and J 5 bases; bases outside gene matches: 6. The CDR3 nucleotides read TGTGCCAGCAGCGCCGGGACAGGAGATCAGCCCCAGCATTTT. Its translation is CASSAGTGDQPQHF.

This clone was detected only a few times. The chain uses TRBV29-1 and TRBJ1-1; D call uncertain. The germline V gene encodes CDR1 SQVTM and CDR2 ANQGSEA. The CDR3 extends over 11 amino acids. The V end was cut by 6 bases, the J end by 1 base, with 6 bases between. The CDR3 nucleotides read TGCAGCGTCTTTGGGAACACTGAAGCTTTCTTT. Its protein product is CSVFGNTEAFF.